Listed here is a single T cell receptor (beta chain). Some clones are missing from TCRdb's copy, which holds only in-frame ones; the method was immunoSEQ multiplex PCR. The repertoire holds approximately 200,000 clones, with almost 90% as singletons. Germline CDR1 is MDHEN and CDR2 is SYDVKM. There are 15 residues in the CDR3. V gave up 5 bases and J gave up 5 bases; unmatched junction bases: 10. The sample belongs to a study of T cell responses to AZD1222 COVID-19 vaccine. The gene calls are TRBV28 and TRBJ2-5; TRBD1 matches at 8 bases. The sequence was collected from an adult in good health. Sequencing was performed on peripheral blood, taken on day 0 of AZD1222 vaccination. The chain's CDR3 is CASSLPTGDGETQYF. CDR3 DNA: TGTGCCAGCAGTCTCCCGACAGGGGACGGGGAGACCCAGTACTTC.